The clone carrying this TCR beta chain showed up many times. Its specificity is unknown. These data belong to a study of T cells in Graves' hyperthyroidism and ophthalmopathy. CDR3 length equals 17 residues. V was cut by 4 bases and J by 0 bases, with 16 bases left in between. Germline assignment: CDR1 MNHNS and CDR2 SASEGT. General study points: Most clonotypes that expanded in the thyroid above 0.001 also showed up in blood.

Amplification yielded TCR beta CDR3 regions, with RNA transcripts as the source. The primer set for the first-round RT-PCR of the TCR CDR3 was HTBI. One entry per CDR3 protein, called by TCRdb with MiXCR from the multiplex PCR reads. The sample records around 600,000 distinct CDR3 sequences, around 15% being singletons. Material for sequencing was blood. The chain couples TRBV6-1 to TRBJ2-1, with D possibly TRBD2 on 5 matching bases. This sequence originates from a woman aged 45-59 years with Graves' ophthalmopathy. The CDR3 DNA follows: TGTGCCAGCAGTGTTTCCCCTCCGGGAAGCTCCTACAATGAGCAGTTCTTC. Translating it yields CASSVSPPGSSYNEQFF.